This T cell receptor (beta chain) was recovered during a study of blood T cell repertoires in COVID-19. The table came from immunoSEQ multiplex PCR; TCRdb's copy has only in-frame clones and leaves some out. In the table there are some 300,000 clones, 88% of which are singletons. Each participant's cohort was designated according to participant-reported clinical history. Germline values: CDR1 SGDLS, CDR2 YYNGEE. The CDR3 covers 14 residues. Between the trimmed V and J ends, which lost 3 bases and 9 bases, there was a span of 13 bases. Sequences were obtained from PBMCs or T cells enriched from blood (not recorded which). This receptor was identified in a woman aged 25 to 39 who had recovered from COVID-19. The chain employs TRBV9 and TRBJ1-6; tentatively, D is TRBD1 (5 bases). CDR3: CASSGGRRASPLHF. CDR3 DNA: TGTGCCAGCAGCGGGGGGAGGAGGGCTTCACCCCTCCACTTT.